This record covers a single T cell receptor beta chain. Its antigen is not identified. This entry comes from a study of cytomegalovirus exposure and HLA in healthy donors. Study-wide results and caveats: Most sequenced TCRs were rare (though some public TCRs occurred in many donors). A few CMV-associated chains were confirmed in vitro to be specific for CMV antigens.

Sequencing was performed with immunoSEQ multiplex PCR; in TCRdb, only in-frame clones are kept and a portion is missing. The sample lists over 100,000 clones, approximately 89% occurring once. The donors were part of the validation cohort, which consisted of 120 subjects and was separate from the first cohort of about 720 subjects. V dropped 1 base and J dropped 6; count of bases not matched to a gene: 5. Germline CDR1 is MGHDK and CDR2 is SYGVNS. There are 15 residues in the CDR3. The sequence was obtained from a young man in good health and CMV-seronegative. This chain links TRBV25-1 with TRBJ2-1, with 8 bases matching TRBD1. Sequencing was carried out using PBMCs. CDR3 sequence reads: CASSEWRTGINEQFF. As DNA, the CDR3 is TGTGCCAGCAGTGAATGGAGGACAGGGATCAATGAGCAGTTCTTC.